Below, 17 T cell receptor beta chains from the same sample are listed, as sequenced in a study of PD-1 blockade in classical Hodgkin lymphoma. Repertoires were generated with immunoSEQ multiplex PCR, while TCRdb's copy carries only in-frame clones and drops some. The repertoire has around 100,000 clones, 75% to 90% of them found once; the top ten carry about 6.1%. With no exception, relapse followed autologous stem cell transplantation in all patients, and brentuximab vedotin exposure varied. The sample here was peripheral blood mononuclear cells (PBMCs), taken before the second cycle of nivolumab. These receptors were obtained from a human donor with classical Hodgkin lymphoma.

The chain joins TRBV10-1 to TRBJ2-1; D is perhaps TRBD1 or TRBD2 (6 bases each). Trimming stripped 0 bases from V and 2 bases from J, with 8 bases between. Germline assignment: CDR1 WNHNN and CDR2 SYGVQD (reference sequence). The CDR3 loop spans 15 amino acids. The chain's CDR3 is CASSESRGPYNEQFF. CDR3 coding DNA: TGCGCCAGCAGTGAGTCACGGGGGCCCTACAATGAGCAGTTCTTC.

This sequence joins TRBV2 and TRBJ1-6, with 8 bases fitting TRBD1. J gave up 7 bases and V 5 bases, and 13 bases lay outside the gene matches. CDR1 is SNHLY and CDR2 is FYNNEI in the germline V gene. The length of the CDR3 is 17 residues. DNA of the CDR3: TGTGCCAGCAGTACATTCGGGGCAGGGGGCACGAATTCACCCCTCCACTTT. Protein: CASSTFGAGGTNSPLHF.

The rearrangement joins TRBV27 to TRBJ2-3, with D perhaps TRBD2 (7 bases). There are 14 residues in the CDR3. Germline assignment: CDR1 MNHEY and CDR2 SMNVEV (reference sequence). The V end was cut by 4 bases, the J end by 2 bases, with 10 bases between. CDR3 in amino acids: CASSWGGPTDTQYF. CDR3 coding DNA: TGTGCCAGCAGTTGGGGGGGCCCCACAGATACGCAGTATTTT.

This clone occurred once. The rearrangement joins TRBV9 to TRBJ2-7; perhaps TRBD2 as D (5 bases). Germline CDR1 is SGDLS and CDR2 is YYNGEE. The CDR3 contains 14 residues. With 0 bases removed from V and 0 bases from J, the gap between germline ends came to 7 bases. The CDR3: CASSVGGSSYEQYF. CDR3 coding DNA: TGTGCCAGCAGCGTAGGAGGGAGCTCCTACGAGCAGTACTTC. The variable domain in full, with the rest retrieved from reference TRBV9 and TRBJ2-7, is DSGVTQTPKHLITATGQRVTLRCSPRSGDLSVYWYQQSLDQGLQFLIQYYNGEERAKGNILERFSAQQFPDLHSELNLSSLELGDSALYFCASSVGGSSYEQYFGPGTRLTVT.

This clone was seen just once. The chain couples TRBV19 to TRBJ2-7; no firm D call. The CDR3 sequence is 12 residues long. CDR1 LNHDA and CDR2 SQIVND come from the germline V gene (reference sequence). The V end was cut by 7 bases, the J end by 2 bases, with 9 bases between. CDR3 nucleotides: TGTGCCAGTAAAGTGCCAACCTACGAGCAGTACTTC. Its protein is CASKVPTYEQYF.

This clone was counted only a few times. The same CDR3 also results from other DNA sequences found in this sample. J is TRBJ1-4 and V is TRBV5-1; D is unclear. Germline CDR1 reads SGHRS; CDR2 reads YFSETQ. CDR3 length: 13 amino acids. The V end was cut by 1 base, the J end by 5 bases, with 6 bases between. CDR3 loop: CASSLNRNEKLFF. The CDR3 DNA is TGCGCCAGCAGCTTGAACAGAAATGAAAAACTGTTTTTT.

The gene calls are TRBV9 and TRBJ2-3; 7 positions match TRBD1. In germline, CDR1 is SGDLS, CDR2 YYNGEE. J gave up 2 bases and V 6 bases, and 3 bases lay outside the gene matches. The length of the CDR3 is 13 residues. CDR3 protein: CASTTGATDTQYF. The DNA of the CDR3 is TGTGCCAGCACTACAGGGGCCACAGATACGCAGTATTTT. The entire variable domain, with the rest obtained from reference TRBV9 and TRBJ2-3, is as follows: DSGVTQTPKHLITATGQRVTLRCSPRSGDLSVYWYQQSLDQGLQFLIQYYNGEERAKGNILERFSAQQFPDLHSELNLSSLELGDSALYFCASTTGATDTQYFGPGTRLTVL.

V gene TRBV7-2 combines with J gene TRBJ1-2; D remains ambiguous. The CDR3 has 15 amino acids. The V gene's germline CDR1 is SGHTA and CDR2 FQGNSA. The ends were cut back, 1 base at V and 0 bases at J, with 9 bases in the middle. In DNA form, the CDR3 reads TGTGCCAGCAGCTTAGTCGTGGTCCCTAACTATGGCTACACCTTC. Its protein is CASSLVVVPNYGYTF. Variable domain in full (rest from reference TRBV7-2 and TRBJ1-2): GAGVSQSPSNKVTEKGKDVELRCDPISGHTALYWYRQSLGQGLEFLIYFQGNSAPDKSGLPSDRFSAERTGGSVSTLTIQRTQQEDSAVYLCASSLVVVPNYGYTFGSGTRLTVV.

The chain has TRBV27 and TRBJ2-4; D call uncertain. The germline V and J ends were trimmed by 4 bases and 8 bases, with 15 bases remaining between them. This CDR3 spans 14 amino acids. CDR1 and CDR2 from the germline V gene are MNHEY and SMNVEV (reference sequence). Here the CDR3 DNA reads TGTGCCAGCAGTTCTCGGTCCTCGGGCGACATTCAGTACTTC. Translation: CASSSRSSGDIQYF.

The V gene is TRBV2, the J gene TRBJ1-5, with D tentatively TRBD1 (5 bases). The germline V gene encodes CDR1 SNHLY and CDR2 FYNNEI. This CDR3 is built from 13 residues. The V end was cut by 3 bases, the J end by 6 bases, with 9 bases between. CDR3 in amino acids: CASSDGGGQPQHF. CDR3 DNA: TGTGCCAGCAGTGATGGGGGGGGTCAGCCCCAGCATTTT.

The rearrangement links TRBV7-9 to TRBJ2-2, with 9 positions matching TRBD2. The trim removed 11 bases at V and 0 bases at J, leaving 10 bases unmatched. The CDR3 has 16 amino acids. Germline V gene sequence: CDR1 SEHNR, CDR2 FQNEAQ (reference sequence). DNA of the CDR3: TGTGCCCCCCGGCGAGCGGGGGGCACGAACACCGGGGAGCTGTTTTTT. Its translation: CAPRRAGGTNTGELFF.

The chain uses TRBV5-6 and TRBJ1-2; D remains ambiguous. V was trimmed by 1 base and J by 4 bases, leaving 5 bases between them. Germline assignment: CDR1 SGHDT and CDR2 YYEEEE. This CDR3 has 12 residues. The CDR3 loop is CASSLSLYGYTF. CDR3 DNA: TGTGCCAGCAGCTTGTCACTCTATGGCTACACCTTC.

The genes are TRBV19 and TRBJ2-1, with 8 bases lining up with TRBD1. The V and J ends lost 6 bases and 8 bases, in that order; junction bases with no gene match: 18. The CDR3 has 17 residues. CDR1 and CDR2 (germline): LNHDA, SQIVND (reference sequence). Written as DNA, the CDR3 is TGTGCCAGTAGACACACCTACCGGGACAGGCTTATCGATGAGCAGTTCTTC. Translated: CASRHTYRDRLIDEQFF.

DNA for the CDR3: TGTGCCTGGAGGGGAATCGAAAAACTGTTTTTT. This encodes CAWRGIEKLFF. The chain uses TRBV30 and TRBJ1-4; no reliable D call. CDR3 size: 11 residues. Germline V gene sequence: CDR1 GTSNPN, CDR2 SVGIG (reference sequence). Trimming took 3 bases from V and 8 from J, leaving 7 bases between them.

CDR3 in DNA: TGTGCCAGCAGCCGGGGGACAGTCGGCAATGAAAAACTGTTTTTT. The encoded protein is CASSRGTVGNEKLFF. This chain uses TRBV7-2 with TRBJ1-4, with 7 bases fitting TRBD1. After removal of 5 bases from V and 5 bases from J, the junction contained 8 bases not matched to a gene. This CDR3 comprises 15 residues. Germline V gene sequence: CDR1 SGHTA, CDR2 FQGNSA.

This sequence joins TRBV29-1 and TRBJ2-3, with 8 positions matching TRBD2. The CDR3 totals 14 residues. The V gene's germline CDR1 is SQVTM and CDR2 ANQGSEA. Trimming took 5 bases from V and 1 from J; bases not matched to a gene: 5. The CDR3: CSVLYSGGTDTQYF. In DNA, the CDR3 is TGCAGCGTTCTCTATAGCGGGGGCACAGATACGCAGTATTTT.

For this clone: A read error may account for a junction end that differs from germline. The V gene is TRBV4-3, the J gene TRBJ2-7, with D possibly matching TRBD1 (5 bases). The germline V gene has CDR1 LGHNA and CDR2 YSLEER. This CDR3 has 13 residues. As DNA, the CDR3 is TGCGCCAGCAGCCAAGGAACAAGGGGAAGCAGGAACTTC. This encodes CASSQGTRGSRNF.